Listed here are 17 T cell receptor beta chains from one sample, sequenced in a study of blood T cell repertoires in COVID-19. Clones were sequenced by immunoSEQ multiplex PCR, and TCRdb holds only the in-frame ones, with some missing. The table has 100,000 to 150,000 clones, more than 70% seen once; the top ten hold more than 1.5%. Sequencing was carried out using peripheral blood. These TCRs come from a man aged 65-85 years with acute or convalescent COVID-19.

This clone was counted only a few times. The gene calls are TRBV19 and TRBJ2-7; 7 nucleotides align to TRBD2. The V and J ends lost 1 base and 2 bases, in that order; junction bases with no gene match: 8. Germline assignment: CDR1 LNHDA and CDR2 SQIVND (reference sequence). The CDR3 is made up of 16 amino acids. The CDR3, as DNA: TGTGCCAGTAGTATAGGCGGGAATAGCGGGCCCTACGAGCAGTACTTC. This sequence encodes CASSIGGNSGPYEQYF.

The chain joins TRBV19 to TRBJ2-7; the D gene is possibly TRBD2 (5 bases). V lost 4 bases, J lost 0 bases, and 13 bases lay in between. The CDR3 sequence is 15 residues long. Germline V gene data show CDR1 as LNHDA and CDR2 as SQIVND (reference sequence). CDR3 amino acids: CASSRGASGSYEQYF. The DNA for the CDR3 is TGTGCCAGTAGTAGGGGAGCTTCTGGCTCCTACGAGCAGTACTTC.

The V call is TRBV5-1, the J call TRBJ1-4, with 11 bases aligning to TRBD1. The CDR3 runs 16 residues. Germline V CDR1 and CDR2: SGHRS, YFSETQ. V lost 6 bases to trimming and J lost 5 bases; unmatched junction nucleotides: 9. The CDR3 reads CASTVTGTGGNEKLFF. In nucleotides, the CDR3 is TGCGCCAGCACCGTAACCGGGACAGGGGGAAATGAAAAACTGTTTTTT.

V is TRBV30 and J is TRBJ1-2; 10 nucleotides agree with TRBD1. CDR3 length: 14 amino acids. CDR1 and CDR2 from the germline V gene are GTSNPN and SVGIG (reference sequence). Unmatched junction bases numbered 8, after V lost 8 bases and J lost 2 bases. The CDR3 bases are TGTGCCCGGCGACAGGGGGCAAACAACTATGGCTACACCTTC. Translating it yields CARRQGANNYGYTF. Full variable domain (rest looked up from reference TRBV30 and TRBJ1-2): SQTIHQWPATLVQPVGSPLSLECTVEGTSNPNLYWYRQAAGRGLQLLFYSVGIGQISSEVPQNLSASRPQDRQFILSSKKLLLSDSGFYLCARRQGANNYGYTFGSGTRLTVV.

This chain joins TRBV4-1 and TRBJ2-1; possible D gene TRBD2, 6 bases. V gave up 4 bases and J gave up 0 bases, with 10 bases separating them. CDR1 MGHRA and CDR2 YSYEKL come from the germline V gene. CDR3 length: 15 residues. CDR3 sequence (DNA): TGCGCCAGCAGCCGCGGGGTCTCCTCCTACAATGAGCAGTTCTTC. This gives the protein CASSRGVSSYNEQFF.

The chain carries TRBV4-1 and TRBJ2-3; TRBD2 matches at 10 bases. In germline, CDR1 is MGHRA, CDR2 YSYEKL. Germline trimming cut 1 base from V and 4 bases from J; bases unmatched to any gene: 5. CDR3 size: 16 residues. CDR3 coding DNA: TGCGCCAGCAGCCAAGGTCTAGCGGGGGTCTCAGATACGCAGTATTTT. It codes for CASSQGLAGVSDTQYF.

This clone came up once. The CDR3 spells CASSLVYGGPTGELFF. The CDR3 DNA reads as TGTGCCAGCAGCTTAGTGTACGGGGGGCCCACCGGGGAGCTGTTTTTT. The rearrangement joins TRBV7-2 to TRBJ2-2, with D possibly being TRBD2 (7 bases). V was cut by 1 base and J by 4 bases, with 13 bases left in between. This CDR3 has 16 residues. The germline CDR1 and CDR2 sequences are SGHTA and FQGNSA.

V and J are TRBV6-2 or TRBV6-3 and TRBJ1-4; the match to TRBD1 covers 9 bases. Germline V gives CDR1 MNHEY, CDR2 SVGEGT. This CDR3 comprises 14 residues. J was trimmed by 14 bases and V by 5 bases; bases with no gene match: 12. CDR3 coding DNA: TGTGCCAGCAGTAGCCTGACAGGGGGTTTTTCGCTGTTTTTT. Translated: CASSSLTGGFSLFF.

There are a few counts of this clone. V and J are TRBV19 and TRBJ2-1, with 11 bases identical to TRBD2. In germline, CDR1 is LNHDA, CDR2 SQIVND (reference sequence). This CDR3 is 14 amino acids long. The J segment lost 5 bases and the V segment lost 7 bases, leaving 4 bases of the junction unmatched. For the CDR3, the DNA is TGTGCCAGTAAAGGGACTAGCGGTGACAATGAGCAGTTCTTC. Its protein product is CASKGTSGDNEQFF.

V and J are TRBV7-9 and TRBJ2-4; 7 nucleotides match TRBD2. The germline CDR1 and CDR2 sequences are SEHNR and FQNEAQ (reference sequence). The length of the CDR3 is 14 residues. With 3 bases clipped from V and 1 base from J, the junction kept 0 bases outside the gene matches. In nucleotides, the CDR3 is TGTGCCAGCAGCTTGGGAGGGGCCAAAAACATTCAGTACTTC. This translates into CASSLGGAKNIQYF.

The chain combines TRBV5-6 with TRBJ2-7; 8 bases agree with TRBD1. Looked up from germline, CDR1 is SGHDT and CDR2 is YYEEEE. The length of the CDR3 is 16 residues. After removal of 2 bases from V and 4 bases from J, the junction contained 11 bases not matched to a gene. CDR3 in DNA: TGTGCCAGCAGCTTTTTTTTCGCAGGGGGCAGGTACGAGCAGTACTTC. It translates to CASSFFFAGGRYEQYF.

The V call is TRBV6-4, the J call TRBJ1-1, with a possible D match to TRBD1 (6 bases). The V and J ends lost 5 bases and 0 bases respectively, with 10 bases between them. Looked up from germline, CDR1 is MRHNA and CDR2 is SNTAGT. This CDR3 contains 14 residues. The CDR3 DNA reads TGTGCCAGCAGTCCGACAGGAATGAACACTGAAGCTTTCTTT. Residues: CASSPTGMNTEAFF.

The rearrangement uses TRBV12-3 or TRBV12-4 and TRBJ1-4, with D possibly matching TRBD1 (6 bases). The CDR3 covers 12 residues. V was trimmed by 6 bases and J by 7 bases, leaving 9 bases between them. Here the CDR3 reads CASSPGVEKLFF. CDR3 sequence (DNA): TGTGCCAGCAGCCCAGGGGTTGAAAAACTGTTTTTT.

The V and J genes are TRBV28 and TRBJ1-2, with a possible D match to TRBD1 (5 bases). Trimming took off 8 bases at V and 4 bases at J, with 14 bases between the two ends. The CDR3 sequence is 13 residues long. CDR1 and CDR2 (germline): MDHEN, SYDVKM. The CDR3 is CASSRVFPYGYTF. CDR3 coding DNA: TGTGCCAGCTCCAGGGTTTTTCCCTATGGCTACACCTTC.

This chain links TRBV12-3 or TRBV12-4 with TRBJ2-1, with D perhaps matching TRBD2 (6 bases). The ends were cut back, 8 bases at V and 6 bases at J, with 14 bases in the middle. This CDR3 is built from 13 residues. CDR3 coding DNA: TGTGCCAGCGTGGAGGGGAGGTTCAATGAGCAGTTCTTC. Protein product: CASVEGRFNEQFF.

This chain connects TRBV6-5 to TRBJ2-4, with D possibly TRBD1 on 6 matching bases. The CDR3 spans 13 residues. Germline V lookup: CDR1 MNHEY, CDR2 SVGAGI. Trimming took off 6 bases at V and 3 bases at J, with 9 bases between the two ends. CDR3 nucleotides: TGTGCCAGCAGAGGACAGATCAAAAACATTCAGTACTTC. Its protein is CASRGQIKNIQYF.

This rearrangement joins TRBV4-2 to TRBJ2-3; a possible D gene is TRBD2 (7 bases). The CDR3 contains 16 residues. Looked up from germline, CDR1 is LGHNA and CDR2 is YNFKEQ. Between the trimmed V and J ends, which lost 0 bases and 6 bases, there was a span of 16 bases. In DNA form, the CDR3 reads TGTGCCAGCAGCCAAGAGGGGGCGGGGGTAGGCGATACGCAGTATTTT. It translates to CASSQEGAGVGDTQYF.